These 6 T cell receptor beta chains came from one sample sequenced in a study of Ad26.COV2.S vaccination and SARS-CoV-2 variants. Method: immunoSEQ multiplex PCR; TCRdb's copy keeps in-frame clones and lacks some. The repertoire holds more than 300,000 clones, with about 87% as singletons. Treatment reported: around 19 received Ad26.COV2.S at low or high dose, single or two shots; several received placebo; per-sample allocation not given. Collection of the samples took place on day 63 after the first injection of vaccine or placebo. Sample: peripheral blood, taken in a trial of Ad26.COV2.S vaccine versus placebo. The receptors originated from a person between 18 and 65 years old who received the Ad26.COV2.S COVID-19 vaccine or a placebo.

The V gene is TRBV19, the J gene TRBJ2-1; 7 bases agree with TRBD1. The V and J ends lost 0 bases and 2 bases, in that order; junction bases with no gene match: 4. The CDR3 sequence is 16 residues long. In germline, CDR1 is LNHDA, CDR2 SQIVND (reference sequence). CDR3 coding DNA: TGTGCCAGTAGTATAGATAACAGGGGCCCCTACAATGAGCAGTTCTTC. This sequence encodes CASSIDNRGPYNEQFF.

The chain joins TRBV7-3 to TRBJ2-7, with 10 positions matching TRBD1. This CDR3 contains 15 residues. Per the germline V gene, CDR1 is SGHTA and CDR2 is FQGTGA. The J segment lost 2 bases and the V segment lost 4 bases, leaving 5 bases of the junction unmatched. The CDR3 protein is CASSYAGTGAYEQYF. The CDR3 DNA sequence: TGTGCCAGCAGCTATGCCGGGACAGGGGCCTACGAGCAGTACTTC. Variable domain in full (rest from reference TRBV7-3 and TRBJ2-7): GAGVSQTPSNKVTEKGKYVELRCDPISGHTALYWYRQSLGQGPEFLIYFQGTGAADDSGLPNDRFFAVRPEGSVSTLKIQRTERGDSAVYLCASSYAGTGAYEQYFGPGTRLTVT.

In its sample, this clone was seen once. The CDR3 DNA reads TGTGCCAGCAGCTTCCGGGGCAACTTTCTCTACGAGCAGTACTTC. Amino acids: CASSFRGNFLYEQYF. The chain is built from TRBV11-2 and TRBJ2-7; D is possibly TRBD1 or TRBD2 (5 bases each). Per the germline V gene, CDR1 is SGHAT and CDR2 is FQNNGV. The CDR3 runs 15 residues. The V end was cut by 3 bases, the J end by 3 bases, with 15 bases between.

The chain combines TRBV27 with TRBJ2-1; 7 nucleotides line up with TRBD1. The germline gives CDR1 MNHEY, CDR2 SMNVEV (reference sequence). The junction had 9 bases not matched to a gene; V was cut back by 6 bases and J by 4 bases. The CDR3 covers 15 residues. CDR3 sequence: CASRRGQGRYNEQFF. The DNA of the CDR3 is TGTGCCAGCAGGAGGGGGCAGGGGCGGTACAATGAGCAGTTCTTC.

This CDR3 is CASSPARLAGDQETQYF. DNA of the CDR3: TGTGCCAGCTCACCGGCAAGACTAGCGGGAGACCAAGAGACCCAGTACTTC. This chain uses TRBV18 with TRBJ2-5; 12 nucleotides match TRBD2. This CDR3 region has 17 residues. Germline CDR1 is KGHSH and CDR2 is LQKENI. Trimming at V came to 3 bases and at J to 0 bases, leaving 5 bases not matched to a gene.

Many counts were recorded for this clone. V usage is TRBV28 and J usage is TRBJ1-2; possibly TRBD1 for D (5 bases). Germline CDR1 MDHEN, CDR2 SYDVKM. This CDR3 spans 12 amino acids. Trimming removed 5 bases at V and 5 bases at J, with 9 bases between. CDR3 in DNA: TGTGCCAGCAGTACGACAGAGTATGGCTACACCTTC. Its translation: CASSTTEYGYTF.